The sample holds a few counts of the clone carrying this T cell receptor (beta chain). Its antigen is undetermined. The source of the sample is a study of early T cells in non-severe SARS-CoV-2 infection. Background on the study: From unsorted whole blood, bulk RNA was sequenced, and the chains remained unpaired.

This CDR3 spans 16 amino acids. Per germline, CDR1 LGHNA and CDR2 YSLEER. Trimming pared 4 bases from V and 0 bases from J, leaving 12 bases between. Attachment of unique molecular identifiers was made to individual cDNA molecules. From the 5' RACE reads, TCRdb called clonotypes with MiXCR, one entry per CDR3 protein. The repertoire holds tens of thousands of distinct CDR3 sequences, around a tenth seen once, with 5% to 6.5% in the top ten. Findings and caveats of the study: Private and CD4 specificities were missed by VDJdb matching, which favored anti-spike CD8 responses.

V and J are TRBV4-3 and TRBJ1-4; no firm D call. The sample here was whole blood, taken at baseline. The TCR sequence derives from an adult who was a healthcare worker with PCR-confirmed SARS-CoV-2 infection or an uninfected control (not recorded which). The CDR3 is CASSLAGGATNEKLFF. CDR3 DNA sequence: TGCGCCAGCAGCCTAGCGGGTGGTGCAACTAATGAAAAACTGTTTTTT.